The 8 T cell receptor beta chains in this list originate from one sample, sequenced in a study of human T cells and chemical hapten exposure. TCRdb recomputed calls from the RACE reads with MiXCR, one row per CDR3 protein. The table shows under 100,000 distinct CDR3 sequences, with about 9% occurring only once. Sample time point: pre-sensitization, week 0. Treatment: therapeutic diphenylcyclopropenone sensitization with weekly scalp DPC. The sample here was whole blood, taken in connection with sensitization to the hapten diphenylcyclopropenone (DPC). These receptors were obtained from a man between 40 and 49 years old with alopecia areata. Some clones in this sample may be carry-over from other donors' samples.

The table lists this clonotype with a few counts. The CDR3 DNA reads as TGTGCCAGCAAAGAGCGGGAGACGGGGGAGCAGTACTTC. Translating it yields CASKERETGEQYF. This chain connects TRBV2 to TRBJ2-7, with TRBD2 matching 8 bases. This CDR3 is 13 amino acids long. V lost 7 bases, J lost 7 bases, and 9 bases stayed unmatched. Looked up from germline, CDR1 is SNHLY and CDR2 is FYNNEI.

This clonotype was counted only a few times. This sequence joins TRBV12-3 or TRBV12-4 and TRBJ1-5, with D hard to call. V was trimmed by 3 bases and J by 4 bases, leaving 7 bases between them. The CDR3 sequence is 13 residues long. The CDR3 bases are TGTGCCAGCAGTTTCATGGGGAATCAGCCCCAGCATTTT. It specifies CASSFMGNQPQHF.

This clonotype was counted at least ten times. This rearrangement joins TRBV5-8 to TRBJ2-2; TRBD2 matches 11 bases. The CDR3 is 15 amino acids. The germline CDR1 and CDR2 sequences are SGHTS and YDEGEE. The J segment lost 4 bases and the V segment lost 2 bases, leaving 1 base of the junction unmatched. CDR3 coding DNA: TGTGCCAGCAGCTTTGGGACTAGCGGCACCGGGGAGCTGTTTTTT. Protein sequence: CASSFGTSGTGELFF.

This clonotype was detected only once. V and J are TRBV3-1 and TRBJ2-2, with 12 bases matching TRBD2. The CDR3 covers 18 residues. The germline V gene encodes CDR1 LGHDT and CDR2 YNNKEL (reference sequence). V was clipped by 2 bases and J by 0 bases; unmatched bases: 4. CDR3 amino acids: CASSQRTSGTSNTGELFF. The CDR3 DNA follows: TGTGCCAGCAGCCAACGGACTAGCGGGACCTCGAACACCGGGGAGCTGTTTTTT.

The V gene is TRBV4-2, the J gene TRBJ2-4; TRBD2 matches at 11 bases. The CDR3 covers 22 residues. V trimming: 0 bases; J trimming: 7 bases; junction bases outside the gene matches: 23. CDR1 is LGHNA and CDR2 is YNFKEQ in the germline V gene. CDR3 DNA: TGTGCCAGCAGCCAAGATTTGATGTTGGCCCGGGGATTAGCGGGAGGGCCGAACATTCAGTACTTC. It codes for CASSQDLMLARGLAGGPNIQYF.

This clonotype was counted at least ten times. Germline is not matched at one junction end, which may reflect a read error. This chain joins TRBV5-1 and TRBJ1-6, with D perhaps TRBD1 (5 bases). Germline V gene data show CDR1 as SGHRS and CDR2 as YFSETQ. The CDR3 is made up of 13 amino acids. In DNA, the CDR3 is TGTGCCAGCAGCTTCCAGGGTGATTCACCCCTCCACTTT. Protein sequence: CASSFQGDSPLHF.

The V and J genes are TRBV7-8 and TRBJ2-1; D is unresolved. The germline V gene encodes CDR1 SGHVS and CDR2 FQNEAQ. Trimming left V 1 base short and J 10 bases short, with 20 bases between. CDR3 size: 16 residues. The CDR3 region is CASSLGPVGLVIEQFF. Here the CDR3 DNA reads TGTGCCAGCAGCTTAGGGCCCGTTGGGCTAGTCATAGAGCAGTTCTTC.

V usage is TRBV24-1 and J usage is TRBJ2-1; D unclear. The CDR3 contains 12 residues. CDR1 is KGHDR and CDR2 is SFDVKD in the germline V gene. Trimming stripped 1 base from V and 10 bases from J, with 7 bases between. The CDR3 DNA reads TGTGCCACCAGTGATTTTTCCTGGGAGCAGTTCTTC. Residues: CATSDFSWEQFF.